This T cell receptor beta chain was sequenced in a study of blood T cell repertoires in COVID-19. The overall study: Acute and convalescent COVID-19 specimens originated in the United States, Italy and Spain.

CDR1 is SGHRS, CDR2 YFSETQ, per germline. There are 16 residues in the CDR3. V was shortened by 0 bases and J by 4 bases, with 14 bases between the two germline ends. This table comes from immunoSEQ multiplex PCR, and its TCRdb copy is limited to in-frame clones, with some not included. The top ten hold roughly 10% of the sample, which has about 200,000 clones, about four fifths seen once. This clone was picked up one time. J is TRBJ1-5 and V is TRBV5-1; D uncertain. The TCR was taken from a woman of 80 years or more with acute or convalescent COVID-19. The sequencing sample was made of peripheral blood. The CDR3 DNA reads as TGCGCCAGCAGCTTGGGCCCGGGTGTTAGTAATCAGCCCCAGCATTTT. Protein product: CASSLGPGVSNQPQHF.